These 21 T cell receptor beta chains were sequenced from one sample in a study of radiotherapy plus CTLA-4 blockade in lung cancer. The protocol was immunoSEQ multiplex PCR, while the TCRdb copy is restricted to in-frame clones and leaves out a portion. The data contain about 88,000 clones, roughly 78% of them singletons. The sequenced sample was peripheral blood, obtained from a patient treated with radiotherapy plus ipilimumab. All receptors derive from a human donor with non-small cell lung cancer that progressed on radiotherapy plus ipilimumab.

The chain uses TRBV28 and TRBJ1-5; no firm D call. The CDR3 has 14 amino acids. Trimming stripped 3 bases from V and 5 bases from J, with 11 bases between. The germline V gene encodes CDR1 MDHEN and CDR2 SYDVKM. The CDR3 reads CASSFLGFDQPQHF. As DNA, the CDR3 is TGTGCCAGCAGTTTTCTGGGGTTCGATCAGCCCCAGCATTTT.

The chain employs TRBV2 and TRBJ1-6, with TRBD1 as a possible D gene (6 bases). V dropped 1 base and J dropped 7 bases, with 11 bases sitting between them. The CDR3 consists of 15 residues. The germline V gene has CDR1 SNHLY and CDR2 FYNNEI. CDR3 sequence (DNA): TGTGCCAGCAGTGAAGTGGGGGCAGAGAATTCACCCCTCCACTTT. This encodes CASSEVGAENSPLHF.

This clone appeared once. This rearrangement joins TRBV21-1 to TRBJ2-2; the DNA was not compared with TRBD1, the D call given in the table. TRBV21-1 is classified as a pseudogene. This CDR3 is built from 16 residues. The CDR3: CASSKGTRVNTGELFF. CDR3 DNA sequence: TGTGCCAGCAGCAAAGGCACCAGGGTCAACACCGGGGAGCTGTTTTTT.

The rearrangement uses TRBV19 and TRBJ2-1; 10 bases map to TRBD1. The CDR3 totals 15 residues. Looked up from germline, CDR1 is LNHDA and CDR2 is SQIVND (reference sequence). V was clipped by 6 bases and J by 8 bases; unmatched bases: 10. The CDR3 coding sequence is TGTGCCAGTAGCCTGGACAGGGGGGTGGAAGATGAGCAGTTCTTC. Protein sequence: CASSLDRGVEDEQFF.

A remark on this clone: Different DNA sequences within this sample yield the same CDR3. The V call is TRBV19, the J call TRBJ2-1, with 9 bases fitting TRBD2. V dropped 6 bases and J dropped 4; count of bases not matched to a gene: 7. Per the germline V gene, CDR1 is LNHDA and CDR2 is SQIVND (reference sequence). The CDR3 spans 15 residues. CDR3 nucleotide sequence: TGTGCCAGTAGCTATAGCGGGAGCGGGTACAATGAGCAGTTCTTC. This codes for CASSYSGSGYNEQFF. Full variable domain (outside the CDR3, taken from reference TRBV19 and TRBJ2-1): DGGITQSPKYLFRKEGQNVTLSCEQNLNHDAMYWYRQDPGQGLRLIYYSQIVNDFQKGDIAEGYSVSREKKESFPLTVTSAQKNPTAFYLCASSYSGSGYNEQFFGPGTRLTVL.

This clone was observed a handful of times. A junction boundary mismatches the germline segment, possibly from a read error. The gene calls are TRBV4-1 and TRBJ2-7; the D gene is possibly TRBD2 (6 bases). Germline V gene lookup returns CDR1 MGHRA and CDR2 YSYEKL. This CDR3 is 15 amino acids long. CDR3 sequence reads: CASSQDGTATYEQYF. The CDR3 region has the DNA TGTGCCAGCAGCCAAGATGGGACTGCAACCTACGAGCAGTACTTC.

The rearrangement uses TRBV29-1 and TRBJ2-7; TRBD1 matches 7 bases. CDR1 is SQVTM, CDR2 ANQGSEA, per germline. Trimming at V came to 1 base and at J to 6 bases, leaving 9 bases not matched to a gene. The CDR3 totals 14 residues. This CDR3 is CSVEVRGGEGEQYF. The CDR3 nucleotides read TGCAGCGTTGAAGTTCGAGGGGGCGAGGGCGAGCAGTACTTC.

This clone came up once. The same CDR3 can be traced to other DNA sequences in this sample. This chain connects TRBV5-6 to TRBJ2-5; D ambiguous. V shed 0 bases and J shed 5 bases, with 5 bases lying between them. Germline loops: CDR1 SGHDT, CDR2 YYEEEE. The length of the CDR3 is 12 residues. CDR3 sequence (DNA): TGTGCCAGCAGCTTGGACCCGGAGACCCAGTACTTC. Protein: CASSLDPETQYF.

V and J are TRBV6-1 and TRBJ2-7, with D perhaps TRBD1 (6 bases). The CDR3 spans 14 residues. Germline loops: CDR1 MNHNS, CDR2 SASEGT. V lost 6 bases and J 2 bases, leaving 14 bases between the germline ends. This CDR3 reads CASSLRDTTYEQYF. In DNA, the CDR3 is TGTGCCAGCAGCCTCCGGGACACAACCTACGAGCAGTACTTC.

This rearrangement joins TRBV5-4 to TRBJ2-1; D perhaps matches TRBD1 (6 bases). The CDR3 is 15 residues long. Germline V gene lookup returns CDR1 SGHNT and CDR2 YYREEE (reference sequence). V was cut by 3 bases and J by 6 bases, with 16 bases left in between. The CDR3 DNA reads TGTGCCAGCAGCTCGAGGCAGGGGACGGGCAATGAGCAGTTCTTC. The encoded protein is CASSSRQGTGNEQFF.

The DNA of the CDR3 is TGTGCCAGCAGCCAATCTCTGGAGGGAGCGGGGCAAAATGAGCAGTTCTTC. This codes for CASSQSLEGAGQNEQFF. This chain joins TRBV28 and TRBJ2-1, with 7 bases that match TRBD2. Germline V gene lookup returns CDR1 MDHEN and CDR2 SYDVKM. This CDR3 region has 17 residues. Trimming removed 6 bases from V and 7 bases from J; junction bases left unmatched: 18.

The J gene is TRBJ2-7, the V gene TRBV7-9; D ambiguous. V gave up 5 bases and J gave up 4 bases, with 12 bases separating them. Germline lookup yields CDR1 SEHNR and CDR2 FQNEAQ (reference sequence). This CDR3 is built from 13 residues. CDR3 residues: CASSPLALYEQYF. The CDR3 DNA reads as TGTGCCAGCAGCCCCCTGGCCCTATACGAGCAGTACTTC.

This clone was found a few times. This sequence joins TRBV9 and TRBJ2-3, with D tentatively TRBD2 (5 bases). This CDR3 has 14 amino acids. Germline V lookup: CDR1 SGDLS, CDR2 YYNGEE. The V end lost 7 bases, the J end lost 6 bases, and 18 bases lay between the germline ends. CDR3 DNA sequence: TGTGCCAGCTCCTCCTCGGGCGGCGGGGATACGCAGTATTTT. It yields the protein CASSSSGGGDTQYF.

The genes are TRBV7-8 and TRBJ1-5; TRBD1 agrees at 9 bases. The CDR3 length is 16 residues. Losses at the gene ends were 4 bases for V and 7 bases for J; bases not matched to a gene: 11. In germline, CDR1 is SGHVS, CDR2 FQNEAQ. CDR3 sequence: CASSSLAGQGSQPQHF. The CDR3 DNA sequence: TGTGCCAGCAGCTCCCTCGCGGGACAGGGTTCCCAGCCCCAGCATTTT.

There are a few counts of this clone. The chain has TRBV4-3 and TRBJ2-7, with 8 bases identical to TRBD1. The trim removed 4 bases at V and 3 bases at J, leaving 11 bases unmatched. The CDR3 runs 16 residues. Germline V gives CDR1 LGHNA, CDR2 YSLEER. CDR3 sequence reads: CASSPLEETGDYEQYF. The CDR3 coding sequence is TGCGCCAGCAGCCCCTTGGAGGAGACAGGGGACTACGAGCAGTACTTC.

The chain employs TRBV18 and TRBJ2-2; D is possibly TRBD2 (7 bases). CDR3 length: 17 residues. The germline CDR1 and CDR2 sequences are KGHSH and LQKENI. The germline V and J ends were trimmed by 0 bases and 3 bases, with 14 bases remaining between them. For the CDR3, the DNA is TGTGCCAGCTCACCACCGTCGGGGGGCTGGTACACCGGGGAGCTGTTTTTT. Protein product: CASSPPSGGWYTGELFF.

The CDR3, as DNA: TGCGCCAGCAGCCCCGCTGGACAGGGGGCCACTGAAGCTTTCTTT. This encodes CASSPAGQGATEAFF. J is TRBJ1-1 and V is TRBV4-1, with 11 positions matching TRBD1. After removal of 4 bases from V and 4 bases from J, the junction contained 5 bases not matched to a gene. Germline V lookup: CDR1 MGHRA, CDR2 YSYEKL. The CDR3 is 15 residues long.

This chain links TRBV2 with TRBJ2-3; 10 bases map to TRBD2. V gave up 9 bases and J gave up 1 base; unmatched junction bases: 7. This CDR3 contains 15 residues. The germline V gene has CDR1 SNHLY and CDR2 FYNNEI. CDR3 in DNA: TGTGCCAGTTCAGCGGGAGGGCCAGGCACAGATACGCAGTATTTT. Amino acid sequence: CASSAGGPGTDTQYF.

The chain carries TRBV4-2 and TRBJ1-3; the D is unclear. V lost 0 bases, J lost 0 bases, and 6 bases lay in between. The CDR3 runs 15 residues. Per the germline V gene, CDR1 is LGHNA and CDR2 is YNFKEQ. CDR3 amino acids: CASSQDGTSGNTIYF. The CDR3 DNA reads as TGTGCCAGCAGCCAAGACGGAACCTCTGGAAACACCATATATTTT.

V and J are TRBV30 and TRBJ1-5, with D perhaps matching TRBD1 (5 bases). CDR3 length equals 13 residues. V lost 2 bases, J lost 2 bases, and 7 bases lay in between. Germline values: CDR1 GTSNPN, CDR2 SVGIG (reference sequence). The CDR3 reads CAWSLQGNQPQHF. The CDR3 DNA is TGTGCCTGGAGTCTACAGGGCAATCAGCCCCAGCATTTT. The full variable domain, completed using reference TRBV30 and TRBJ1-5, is SQTIHQWPATLVQPVGSPLSLECTVEGTSNPNLYWYRQAAGRGLQLLFYSVGIGQISSEVPQNLSASRPQDRQFILSSKKLLLSDSGFYLCAWSLQGNQPQHFGDGTRLSIL.

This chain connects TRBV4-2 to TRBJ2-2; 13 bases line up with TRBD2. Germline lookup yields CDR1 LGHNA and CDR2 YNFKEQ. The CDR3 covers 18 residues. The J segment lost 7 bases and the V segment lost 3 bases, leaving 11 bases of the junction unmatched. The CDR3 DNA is TGTGCCAGCAGCCAGGCGGGACTAGCGGGGCTCTCGGACGGGGAGCTGTTTTTT. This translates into CASSQAGLAGLSDGELFF.